The 32 T cell receptor beta chains below come from one sample, sequenced in a study of OX40 agonist ivuxolimab in advanced cancers. Repertoires were generated with immunoSEQ multiplex PCR, while TCRdb's copy carries only in-frame clones and drops some. The top ten hold 30% to 45% of the sample, which has approximately 6,000 clones, about nine tenths seen once. Sequenced here: CD4+ or CD8+ T cells sorted from blood, sampled in a trial of the OX40 agonist ivuxolimab. These receptors came from an adult with an advanced solid tumor such as melanoma, head and neck, liver or kidney cancer.

The chain joins TRBV28 to TRBJ2-1; TRBD2 agrees at 11 bases. Trimming took 6 bases from V and 0 from J; bases not matched to a gene: 4. This CDR3 region has 16 residues. Germline lookup yields CDR1 MDHEN and CDR2 SYDVKM. CDR3 DNA: TGTGCCAGCAGACTAACTAGCGGGAGCTCCTACAATGAGCAGTTCTTC. As protein: CASRLTSGSSYNEQFF.

V is TRBV19 and J is TRBJ2-3, with a weak D call TRBD2 (6 bases). V shed 5 bases and J shed 2 bases, with 8 bases lying between them. The germline V gene has CDR1 LNHDA and CDR2 SQIVND (reference sequence). CDR3 length: 13 amino acids. DNA of the CDR3: TGTGCCAGTAGTCTACTAGCCACAGATACGCAGTATTTT. Translation gives CASSLLATDTQYF.

The chain combines TRBV27 with TRBJ2-7; 11 nucleotides match TRBD2. Germline CDR1 MNHEY, CDR2 SMNVEV (reference sequence). CDR3 length: 17 amino acids. With 6 bases clipped from V and 7 bases from J, the junction kept 17 bases outside the gene matches. CDR3 nucleotide sequence: TGTGCCAGCAGGCAGACTAGCGGGAAACCTCTGTCGGCGGAGCAGTACTTC. Translated, it gives CASRQTSGKPLSAEQYF.

The rearrangement joins TRBV11-2 to TRBJ2-2; D might be TRBD1 (6 bases). Trimming took 3 bases from V and 4 from J, leaving 15 bases between them. CDR1 and CDR2 (germline): SGHAT, FQNNGV. The CDR3 is 16 amino acids. CDR3 DNA sequence: TGTGCCAGCAGCTTCCCTCCCTCGGACAGCACCGGGGAGCTGTTTTTT. Protein: CASSFPPSDSTGELFF.

V is TRBV7-2 and J is TRBJ2-7; the match to TRBD2 covers 8 bases. The CDR3 has 15 residues. J was trimmed by 6 bases and V by 0 bases; bases with no gene match: 7. Per germline, CDR1 SGHTA and CDR2 FQGNSA. CDR3 sequence (DNA): TGTGCCAGCAGCTTAGCCCCGGGAGGGCCTAGCGAGCAGTACTTC. This encodes CASSLAPGGPSEQYF.

The genes are TRBV7-3 and TRBJ2-2, with a possible D match to TRBD2 (6 bases). CDR1 is SGHTA, CDR2 FQGTGA, per germline. The V and J ends lost 2 bases and 2 bases respectively, with 12 bases between them. The CDR3 contains 16 residues. The CDR3 here is CASSLLPGLNTGELFF. CDR3 bases: TGTGCCAGCAGCTTACTCCCGGGACTTAACACCGGGGAGCTGTTTTTT.

The chain recombines TRBV7-9 with TRBJ2-1; weak D call: TRBD2 (5 bases). Per the germline V gene, CDR1 is SEHNR and CDR2 is FQNEAQ (reference sequence). Trimming left V 2 bases short and J 0 bases short, with 11 bases between. The CDR3 is 16 residues long. The CDR3 nucleotides are TGTGCCAGCAGCTTATCGGGGTTAAGCTCCTACAATGAGCAGTTCTTC. It yields the protein CASSLSGLSSYNEQFF.

V is TRBV27 and J is TRBJ2-3, with D possibly being TRBD2 (6 bases). The CDR3 consists of 16 residues. CDR1 MNHEY and CDR2 SMNVEV come from the germline V gene (reference sequence). With 2 bases removed from V and 3 bases from J, the gap between germline ends came to 15 bases. The CDR3 loop reads CASSLITSRATDTQYF. The DNA for the CDR3 is TGTGCCAGCAGTTTAATAACTAGCCGGGCGACAGATACGCAGTATTTT.

V gene TRBV29-1 combines with J gene TRBJ2-1; TRBD1 matches at 9 bases. The CDR3 extends over 16 amino acids. With V trimmed by 4 bases and J by 8 bases, 15 bases remained unmatched. The germline V gene has CDR1 SQVTM and CDR2 ANQGSEA. CDR3 coding DNA: TGCAGCGTTGTCGGACTAGACAGGGGGATCAGCGATGAGCAGTTCTTC. It is translated as CSVVGLDRGISDEQFF.

The chain uses TRBV7-9 and TRBJ2-2, with a possible D match to TRBD2 (5 bases). This CDR3 contains 17 residues. Germline V gene data show CDR1 as SEHNR and CDR2 as FQNEAQ (reference sequence). V lost 4 bases and J 0 bases, leaving 15 bases between the germline ends. The CDR3 nucleotides read TGTGCCAGCAGCTACCATGGGAGTGGCGCGAACACCGGGGAGCTGTTTTTT. It specifies CASSYHGSGANTGELFF.

In its sample, this clone was seen once. V and J are TRBV7-3 and TRBJ2-2, with D possibly TRBD2 on 6 matching bases. There are 18 residues in the CDR3. CDR1 SGHTA and CDR2 FQGTGA come from the germline V gene. Trimming removed 0 bases from V and 0 bases from J, with 14 bases in between. The CDR3 region has the DNA TGTGCCAGCAGCTTAACGTTGCGGGGATACGCGAACACCGGGGAGCTGTTTTTT. Translated, it gives CASSLTLRGYANTGELFF.

The gene calls are TRBV5-1 and TRBJ2-7, with 11 bases that match TRBD2. The CDR3 runs to 15 residues. The germline CDR1 and CDR2 sequences are SGHRS and YFSETQ. The J segment lost 3 bases and the V segment lost 4 bases, leaving 6 bases of the junction unmatched. CDR3 sequence reads: CASSMGLADIYEQYF. As DNA, the CDR3 is TGCGCCAGCAGCATGGGACTAGCGGACATCTACGAGCAGTACTTC.

The chain links TRBV23-1 to TRBJ2-1, with 13 bases lining up with TRBD2. TRBV23-1 is an ORF, with its function uncertain. V was pared by 4 bases and J by 6 bases, with 9 bases of the junction left unmatched. This CDR3 comprises 17 residues. CDR3 nucleotide sequence: TGCGCCAGCAGTCCTAGGACTAGCGGGAGTCGGGTCAATGAGCAGTTCTTC. This encodes CASSPRTSGSRVNEQFF.

The chain combines TRBV27 with TRBJ2-5; 9 positions agree with TRBD1. V dropped 5 bases and J dropped 4; count of bases not matched to a gene: 14. The germline V gene has CDR1 MNHEY and CDR2 SMNVEV (reference sequence). The CDR3 covers 17 residues. CDR3 region: CASSPLWGQGGGETQYF. The CDR3 DNA is TGTGCCAGCAGTCCTCTTTGGGGACAGGGTGGAGGAGAGACCCAGTACTTC.

This clone was detected only once. The rearrangement links TRBV28 to TRBJ2-7; unclear D gene. Germline loops: CDR1 MDHEN, CDR2 SYDVKM. With 7 bases removed from V and 1 base from J, the gap between germline ends came to 20 bases. The length of the CDR3 is 16 residues. In DNA form, the CDR3 reads TGTGCCAGCACCCCTATGTGGGGAAAGCTTTCCTACGAGCAGTACTTC. Translated: CASTPMWGKLSYEQYF. The whole variable domain, remainder taken from reference TRBV28 and TRBJ2-7, is DVKVTQSSRYLVKRTGEKVFLECVQDMDHENMFWYRQDPGLGLRLIYFSYDVKMKEKGDIPEGYSVSREKKERFSLILESASTNQTSMYLCASTPMWGKLSYEQYFGPGTRLTVT.

The chain has TRBV29-1 and TRBJ1-1, with TRBD1 as a possible D gene (6 bases). Trimming removed 4 bases from V and 3 bases from J, with 12 bases in between. The CDR3 runs 13 residues. Germline lookup yields CDR1 SQVTM and CDR2 ANQGSEA. DNA for the CDR3: TGCAGCGTTGCCCCGGGACATCACACTGAAGCTTTCTTT. This sequence encodes CSVAPGHHTEAFF.

This chain links TRBV19 with TRBJ2-7, with 7 bases that match TRBD1. CDR3 length equals 14 residues. Trimming took 4 bases from V and 4 from J; bases not matched to a gene: 7. Germline assignment: CDR1 LNHDA and CDR2 SQIVND (reference sequence). CDR3 DNA: TGTGCCAGTAGTAAAGACAGGGTTTTTTACGAGCAGTACTTC. It translates to CASSKDRVFYEQYF.

V gene TRBV21-1 combines with J gene TRBJ2-4; the D call TRBD2 from the table was never checked on the DNA. TRBV21-1 is designated a pseudogene. This CDR3 region has 15 residues. The CDR3: CASSAPRDFKNIQYF. CDR3 DNA: TGTGCCAGCAGCGCACCCCGGGACTTTAAAAACATTCAGTACTTC.

This chain links TRBV19 with TRBJ2-3; 8 bases match TRBD2. This CDR3 contains 15 residues. V gave up 4 bases and J gave up 2 bases; unmatched junction bases: 5. Germline V gives CDR1 LNHDA, CDR2 SQIVND (reference sequence). The DNA for the CDR3 is TGTGCCAGTAGTACCTTAGCGGGGCTCACAGATACGCAGTATTTT. Protein sequence: CASSTLAGLTDTQYF.

This sequence joins TRBV28 and TRBJ2-7; D is undetermined. The V end lost 3 bases, the J end lost 2 bases, and 8 bases lay between the germline ends. The germline CDR1 and CDR2 sequences are MDHEN and SYDVKM. The CDR3 is 13 residues long. CDR3 DNA: TGTGCCAGCAGTTTGATCGGTACCTACGAGCAGTACTTC. This encodes CASSLIGTYEQYF.

The chain couples TRBV5-1 to TRBJ2-3; unclear D gene. Trimming stripped 0 bases from V and 2 bases from J, with 1 base between. This CDR3 is built from 12 residues. Germline V lookup: CDR1 SGHRS, CDR2 YFSETQ. The CDR3 loop is CASSLDTDTQYF. The CDR3 region has the DNA TGCGCCAGCAGCTTGGACACAGATACGCAGTATTTT.

The rearrangement joins TRBV7-8 to TRBJ2-7, with D hard to call. Germline CDR1 and CDR2: SGHVS and FQNEAQ. The V end was cut by 1 base, the J end by 4 bases, with 11 bases between. The CDR3 runs 14 residues. Written as DNA, the CDR3 is TGTGCCAGCAGCTTAGGTCCAGGCTCATACGAGCAGTACTTC. Residues: CASSLGPGSYEQYF.

This clone has a handful of counts. The chain has TRBV10-3 and TRBJ2-3; TRBD2 matches 10 bases. V was pared by 7 bases and J by 1 base, with 5 bases of the junction left unmatched. The V gene's germline CDR1 is ENHRY and CDR2 SYGVKD. This CDR3 contains 15 residues. This chain's CDR3 is CAITASGRGTDTQYF. The CDR3 nucleotides read TGTGCCATCACGGCTAGCGGGAGAGGCACAGATACGCAGTATTTT.

The chain combines TRBV6-1 with TRBJ2-5; TRBD1 matches 8 bases. The CDR3 is 16 residues long. The ends lost 4 bases at V and 3 bases at J; junction bases unmatched: 10. In germline, CDR1 is MNHNS, CDR2 SASEGT. The CDR3 sequence is CASSVVTGGEEETQYF. The DNA of the CDR3 is TGTGCCAGCAGTGTAGTTACAGGGGGTGAGGAAGAGACCCAGTACTTC.

The chain couples TRBV5-1 to TRBJ1-1; 10 bases align to TRBD1. The J segment lost 3 bases and the V segment lost 2 bases, leaving 16 bases of the junction unmatched. Germline V gene sequence: CDR1 SGHRS, CDR2 YFSETQ. The CDR3 sequence is 19 residues long. CDR3 nucleotide sequence: TGCGCCAGCAGCTTCGCGCTGGGGTGGACAGGGGGTCGGGACACTGAAGCTTTCTTT. Its protein product is CASSFALGWTGGRDTEAFF.

This clone was seen only once. This rearrangement joins TRBV4-1 to TRBJ2-3, with TRBD2 matching 10 bases. V dropped 2 bases and J dropped 4; count of bases not matched to a gene: 3. The CDR3 is 15 amino acids. CDR1 and CDR2 (germline): MGHRA, YSYEKL. The CDR3 sequence is CASSQPAGGADTQYF. For the CDR3, the DNA is TGCGCCAGCAGCCAACCAGCGGGAGGGGCAGATACGCAGTATTTT.

The chain uses TRBV5-6 and TRBJ2-5, with TRBD2 identical over 8 bases. Losses at the gene ends were 0 bases for V and 2 bases for J; bases not matched to a gene: 9. The CDR3 spans 17 residues. The germline V gene has CDR1 SGHDT and CDR2 YYEEEE. The CDR3, as DNA: TGTGCCAGCAGCTTGGGTCGGGAGGGCCCTGAGCAAGAGACCCAGTACTTC. Its translation: CASSLGREGPEQETQYF.

V usage is TRBV4-2 and J usage is TRBJ2-2; 11 bases are shared with TRBD2. CDR3 length: 16 residues. Germline CDR1 is LGHNA and CDR2 is YNFKEQ. J lost 7 bases, V lost 0 bases, and 4 bases had no gene match. The CDR3 coding sequence is TGTGCCAGCAGCCAAGAAACTAGCGGGAGTGTCGGGGAGCTGTTTTTT. This encodes CASSQETSGSVGELFF.

The chain uses TRBV10-2 and TRBJ2-1, with 8 bases matching TRBD2. Germline values: CDR1 WSHSY, CDR2 SAAADI. Germline trimming cut 4 bases from V and 5 bases from J; bases unmatched to any gene: 16. This CDR3 spans 18 amino acids. Here the CDR3 DNA reads TGCGCCAGCAGTGGGTTTTGGGGGTCAGCGGGAGTGGACAATGAGCAGTTCTTC. The encoded protein is CASSGFWGSAGVDNEQFF.

CDR3 DNA: TGTGCCAGCAGTCTCGGGGTAGCGGCTAACACCGGGGAGCTGTTTTTT. Residues: CASSLGVAANTGELFF. The chain uses TRBV27 and TRBJ2-2, with D possibly being TRBD2 (6 bases). Trimming stripped 5 bases from V and 2 bases from J, with 15 bases between. The CDR3 is 16 amino acids. Germline-derived CDR1 and CDR2 are MNHEY and SMNVEV (reference sequence).

The rearrangement uses TRBV28 and TRBJ2-7; the D gene is possibly TRBD1 (5 bases). V lost 6 bases and J 3 bases, leaving 15 bases between the germline ends. Germline CDR1 is MDHEN and CDR2 is SYDVKM. The CDR3 contains 14 residues. CDR3 amino acids: CASSDSVSYYEQYF. CDR3 nucleotides: TGTGCCAGCAGCGACAGTGTTTCGTACTACGAGCAGTACTTC.

This sequence joins TRBV27 and TRBJ2-7; TRBD1 matches 7 bases. V trimming: 5 bases; J trimming: 0 bases; junction bases outside the gene matches: 4. The germline gives CDR1 MNHEY, CDR2 SMNVEV (reference sequence). The CDR3 contains 14 residues. The CDR3 loop is CASSRQGSSYEQYF. The CDR3 nucleotides read TGTGCCAGCAGTAGACAGGGTAGCTCCTACGAGCAGTACTTC.